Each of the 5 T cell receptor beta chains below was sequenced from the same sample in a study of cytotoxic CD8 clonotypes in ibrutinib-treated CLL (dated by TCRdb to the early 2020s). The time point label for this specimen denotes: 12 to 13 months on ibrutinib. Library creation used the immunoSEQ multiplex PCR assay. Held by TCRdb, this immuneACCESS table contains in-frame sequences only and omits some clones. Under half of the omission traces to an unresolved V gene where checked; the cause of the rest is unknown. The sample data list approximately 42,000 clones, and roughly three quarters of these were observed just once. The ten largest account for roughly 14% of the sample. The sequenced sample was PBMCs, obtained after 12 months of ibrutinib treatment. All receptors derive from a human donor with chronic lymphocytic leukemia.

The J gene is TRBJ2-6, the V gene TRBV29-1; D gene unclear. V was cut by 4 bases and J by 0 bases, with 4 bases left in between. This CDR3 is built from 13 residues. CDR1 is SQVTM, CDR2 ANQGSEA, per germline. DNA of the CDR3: TGCAGCGTTGCTGACTCTGGGGCCAACGTCCTGACTTTC. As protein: CSVADSGANVLTF.

The CDR3 DNA sequence: TGTGCCAGCTCACCGACTAGCGGACCCTACAATGAGCAGTTCTTC. Protein: CASSPTSGPYNEQFF. The chain has TRBV18 and TRBJ2-1, with 9 bases aligning to TRBD2. The junction had 2 bases not matched to a gene; V was cut back by 3 bases and J by 2 bases. Germline loops: CDR1 KGHSH, CDR2 LQKENI. The CDR3 is 15 amino acids.

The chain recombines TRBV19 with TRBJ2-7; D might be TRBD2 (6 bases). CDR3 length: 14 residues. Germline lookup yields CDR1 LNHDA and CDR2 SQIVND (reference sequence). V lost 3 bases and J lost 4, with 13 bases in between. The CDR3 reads CASSIGTGRYEQYF. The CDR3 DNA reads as TGTGCCAGTAGTATCGGGACTGGGCGGTACGAGCAGTACTTC.

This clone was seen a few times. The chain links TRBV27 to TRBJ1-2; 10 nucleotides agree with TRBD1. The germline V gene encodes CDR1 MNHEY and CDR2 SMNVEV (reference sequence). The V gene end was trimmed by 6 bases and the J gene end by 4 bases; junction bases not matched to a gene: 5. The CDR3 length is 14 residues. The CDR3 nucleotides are TGTGCCAGCAGCCCGACAGGGGGCGTCTATGGCTACACCTTC. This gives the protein CASSPTGGVYGYTF.

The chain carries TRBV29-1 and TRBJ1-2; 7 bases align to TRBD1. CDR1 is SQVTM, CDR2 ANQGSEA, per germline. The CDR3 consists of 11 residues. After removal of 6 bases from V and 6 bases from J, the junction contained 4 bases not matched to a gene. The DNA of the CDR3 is TGCAGCGTCACAGGGGACCATGGCTACACCTTC. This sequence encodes CSVTGDHGYTF. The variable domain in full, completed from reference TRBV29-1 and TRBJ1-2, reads SAVISQKPSRDICQRGTSLTIQCQVDSQVTMMFWYRQQPGQSLTLIATANQGSEATYESGFVIDKFPISRPNLTFSTLTVSNMSPEDSSIYLCSVTGDHGYTFGSGTRLTVV.